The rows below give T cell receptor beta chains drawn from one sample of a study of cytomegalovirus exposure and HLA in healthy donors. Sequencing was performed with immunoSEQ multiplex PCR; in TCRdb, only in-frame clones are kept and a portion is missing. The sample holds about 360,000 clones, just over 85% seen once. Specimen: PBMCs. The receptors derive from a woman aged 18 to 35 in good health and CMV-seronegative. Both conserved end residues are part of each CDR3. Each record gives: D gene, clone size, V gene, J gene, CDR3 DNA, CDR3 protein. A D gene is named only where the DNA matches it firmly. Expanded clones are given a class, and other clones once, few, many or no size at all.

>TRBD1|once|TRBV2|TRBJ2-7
TGTGCCAGCAGTGAAGGGGACAGGGCCTACGAGCAGTACTTC
CASSEGDRAYEQYF
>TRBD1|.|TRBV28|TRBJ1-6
TGTGCCAGCAGTTTGGACAGGGGGCGGGATATTAATTCACCCCTCCACTTT
CASSLDRGRDINSPLHF
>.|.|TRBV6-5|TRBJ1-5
TGTGCCAGCAGTTACTCCATCCAGGGCAATCAGCCCCAGCATTTT
CASSYSIQGNQPQHF
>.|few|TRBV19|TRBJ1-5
TGTGCCAGTAGTGTAGCAGGGAATCCGCAGCCCCAGCATTTT
CASSVAGNPQPQHF
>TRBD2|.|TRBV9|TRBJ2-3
TGTGCCAGCAGCGTTGAACGGGCGGGAGAGTACACAGATACGCAGTATTTT
CASSVERAGEYTDTQYF
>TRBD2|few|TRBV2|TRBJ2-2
TGTGCCAGCAGTGAAATTGGCGGGAGGGCCGAGGCCGGGGAGCTGTTTTTT
CASSEIGGRAEAGELFF
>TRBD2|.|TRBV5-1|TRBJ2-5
TGCGCCAGCAGCTTGGTAGCTAGCGGGAGACGGGGTCAAGAGACCCAGTACTTC
CASSLVASGRRGQETQYF
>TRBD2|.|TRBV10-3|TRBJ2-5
TGTGCCATCAGCATACGGGGGGGAGAGACCCAGTACTTC
CAISIRGGETQYF
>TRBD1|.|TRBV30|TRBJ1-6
TGTGCCTGGAGTGTACAGGGGCGATCACCCCTCCACTTT
CAWSVQGRSPLHF
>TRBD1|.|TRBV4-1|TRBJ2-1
TGCGCCAGCAGCCAAGATAGACAGGGGGGGGGTGAGCAGTTCTTC
CASSQDRQGGGEQFF
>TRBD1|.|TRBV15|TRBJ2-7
TGTGCCACCAGCAGATCGGGACAGGGGAGGGAGCAGTACTTC
CATSRSGQGREQYF
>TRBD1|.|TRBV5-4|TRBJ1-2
TGTGCCAGCAGCCAGACTGACAGGGGGCAAGGCTACACCTTC
CASSQTDRGQGYTF
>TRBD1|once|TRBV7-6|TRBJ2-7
TGTGCCAGCTCCGTACCGGGACAGGTCTACGAGCAGTACTTC
CASSVPGQVYEQYF
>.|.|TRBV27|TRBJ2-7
TGTGCCAGCAGTCCGTCGGTTACCTACGAGCAGTACTTC
CASSPSVTYEQYF
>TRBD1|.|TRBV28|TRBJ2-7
TGTGCCAGCAGTTCAAACCTCGGGACAGGTGTCTACGAGCAGTACTTC
CASSSNLGTGVYEQYF
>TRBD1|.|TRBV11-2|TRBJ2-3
TGTGCCAGCAGCTTGGACAGGGGGGATACGCAGTATTTT
CASSLDRGDTQYF
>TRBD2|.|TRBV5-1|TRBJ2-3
TGCGCCAGCAGCTCCCTAGCGGGGGCCGCAGATACGCAGTATTTT
CASSSLAGAADTQYF
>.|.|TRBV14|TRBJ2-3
TGTGCCAGCAGCCAAAGGAGGGCAGGTCCCCGCACAGATACGCAGTATTTT
CASSQRRAGPRTDTQYF
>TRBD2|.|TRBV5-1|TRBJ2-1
TGCGCCAGCAGCCCATTACTAAGACTAGCGGGAGAAGTCTCCTACAATGAGCAGTTCTTC
CASSPLLRLAGEVSYNEQFF
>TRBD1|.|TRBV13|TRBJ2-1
TGTGCCAGCAGCCAGAAGGACAGGGGCTACAATGAGCAGTTCTTC
CASSQKDRGYNEQFF
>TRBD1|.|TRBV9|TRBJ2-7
TGTGCCAGCAGCGTGGGTGGGACAGGAAACGAGCAGTACTTC
CASSVGGTGNEQYF
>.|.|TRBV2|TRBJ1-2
TGTGCCATCTTAGGGGTCGGGCAGAACTTCAACTATGGCTACACCTTC
CAILGVGQNFNYGYTF
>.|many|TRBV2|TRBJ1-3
TGTGCCACCAGACAGTCCTTCTCTGGAAACACCATATATTTT
CATRQSFSGNTIYF
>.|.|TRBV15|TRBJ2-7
TGTGCCACCAGCAGAGAGGACACGACCTACGAGCAGTACTTC
CATSREDTTYEQYF
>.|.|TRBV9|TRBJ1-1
TGTGCCAGCAGCGTAACAGTCAGGAACACTGAAGCTTTCTTT
CASSVTVRNTEAFF
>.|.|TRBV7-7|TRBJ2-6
TGTGCCAGCAGCTTAGCGCCGGGGTCTGGGGCCAACGTCCTGACTTTC
CASSLAPGSGANVLTF
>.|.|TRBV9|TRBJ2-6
TGTGCCAGCAGCGTAGTTGGTACGGGCTCTGGGGCCAACGTCCTGACTTTC
CASSVVGTGSGANVLTF
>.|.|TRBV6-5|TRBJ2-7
TGTGCCGTCGGTGAAGACAGGTCGAGCTCCTACGAGCAGTACTTC
CAVGEDRSSSYEQYF
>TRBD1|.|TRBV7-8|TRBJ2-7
TGTGCCAGCATAGGAACAGGGGTTATTTACGAGCAGTACTTC
CASIGTGVIYEQYF
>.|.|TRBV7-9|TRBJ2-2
TGTGCCAGCAGCCCTTCGCGGGTGGCGAACACCGGGGAGCTGTTTTTT
CASSPSRVANTGELFF